The rows below give T cell receptor beta chains drawn from one sample of a study of CXCR3-negative and CXCR3-positive naive CD8 T cells. TCRdb re-analyzed the 5' RACE reads; it lists each CDR3 protein once, without DNA. The repertoire table contains around 63,000 distinct CDR3 sequences. Sequencing was performed on naive CXCR3+ CD8+ T cells from blood. Receptors originate from a human donor in good health. Some clones in this sample may be carry-over from other donors' samples. The CDR3 runs from the conserved cysteine through the conserved F or W. Not all rows give a size; the values are once, few, many and, for expanded clones, a class.

NA TRBJ1-1 16 TRBV7-6 CASSLAGGPSNTEAFF
NA TRBJ2-5 16 TRBV7-9 CASSTGTVGMGETQYF
NA TRBJ1-1 14 TRBV7-9 CASSFAAMNTEAFF
NA TRBJ1-6 16 TRBV4-2 CASSQERGTLDSPLHF
NA TRBJ2-5 15 TRBV7-2 CASSHHRQRQETQYF
NA TRBJ1-1 13 TRBV5-1 CASSGDSPTEAFF
NA TRBJ2-1 14 TRBV15 CATSRDRGPGEQFF
NA TRBJ2-7 16 TRBV28 CASSIPGQVLVYEQYF
NA TRBJ2-1 12 TRBV29-1 CSVLAGGNEQFF
NA TRBJ2-1 15 TRBV24-1 CATSDGTSGGGEQFF
NA TRBJ2-3 15 TRBV14 CASSETGKGTDTQYF
NA TRBJ2-1 15 TRBV11-1 CASSPGQGDYNEQFF
NA TRBJ1-2 12 TRBV28 CASSLGRAGYTF
NA TRBJ2-7 13 TRBV7-8 CASKDGSSYEQYF
NA TRBJ2-3 14 TRBV11-2 CASRWGGGADTQYF
NA TRBJ2-7 14 TRBV29-1 CSIGIPSGGDEQYF
NA TRBJ2-3 18 TRBV28 CASSRDPYRAGATDTQYF
NA TRBJ1-1 15 TRBV7-8 CASSGSRDSVTEAFF
NA TRBJ2-1 15 TRBV6-5 CASGEEIAGSRGQFF
NA TRBJ2-2 17 TRBV18 CASSPPSAGGVTGELFF
NA TRBJ2-5 15 TRBV4-2 CASSPTLTSVETQYF
NA TRBJ1-4 13 TRBV29-1 CSVGFGVGEKLFF
NA TRBJ2-7 12 TRBV29-1 CSGRHGDYEQYF
NA TRBJ2-7 15 TRBV13 CASSLGGTGDYEQYF
NA TRBJ2-7 14 TRBV20-1 CSARQGVENYEQYF
NA TRBJ2-3 16 TRBV6-2/TRBV6-3 CASSYSGTDRRDTQYF
NA TRBJ2-7 13 TRBV9 CASSVEKWSEQYF
NA TRBJ2-7 11 TRBV29-1 CSVVTDYEQYF
NA TRBJ2-7 13 TRBV7-9 CASSPPAGYEQYF
NA TRBJ2-4 17 TRBV7-2 CASSRRLAGGPGNIQYF
NA TRBJ2-2 12 TRBV2 CASSGSGGELFF
NA TRBJ2-7 15 TRBV5-1 CASSFLGSGDYEQYF
NA TRBJ2-2 15 TRBV29-1 CSVDPTGTGSGELFF
NA TRBJ2-7 16 TRBV7-9 CASSLAGAQGTYEQYF
NA TRBJ1-1 18 TRBV5-1 CASSPPETGGHGGTEAFF
NA TRBJ2-7 18 TRBV2 CASSEALRTSGGAYEQYF
NA TRBJ1-2 17 TRBV11-2 CASSLDPGQGANYGYTF
NA TRBJ1-1 15 TRBV27 CASTLGGRGNTEAFF
medium-sized TRBJ2-3 17 TRBV4-1 CASSPRLAGGPTDTQYF
NA TRBJ2-1 15 TRBV7-8 CASSWTSGGYNEQFF
NA TRBJ1-1 15 TRBV7-3 CASSLSGASNTEAFF
NA TRBJ2-7 13 TRBV7-9 CASSPMSSYEQYF
NA TRBJ2-1 16 TRBV5-1 CASSFFGASGYNEQFF
NA TRBJ2-7 13 TRBV4-3 CASSQDRPYEQYF
NA TRBJ2-7 14 TRBV20-1 CSARLAGGHYEQYF
NA TRBJ1-1 14 TRBV13 CASSSGTVNTEAFF
NA TRBJ2-1 14 TRBV29-1 CSGLAGGLSNEQFF
NA TRBJ2-7 14 TRBV6-2/TRBV6-3 CASSLGLAGYEQYF
NA TRBJ2-7 14 TRBV7-9 CASSLVAGAREQYF
NA TRBJ2-7 14 TRBV7-2 CASSLEGRGNEQYF